The table lists the clone carrying this TCR beta chain with a count of one. Its antigen is unknown. Treatment noted: oral pan-JAK inhibitor, 5-10 mg twice daily. Extraction of RNA preceded its reverse transcription into cDNA, which served as the sequencing template. Libraries were prepared by immunoSEQ multiplex PCR; TCRdb keeps only in-frame clonotypes and omits some of them. The sample includes under 250,000 clones, more than 45% of them seen just once. The CDR3 runs to 16 residues. The germline V gene encodes CDR1 SGHDT and CDR2 YYEEEE. V was shortened by 4 bases and J by 3 bases, with 16 bases between the two germline ends. The entry originates in a study of CD8+ T cells in alopecia areata. About the study: Treated patients received severity scores based on the percentage of scalp area affected.

Regarding the study as a whole: Alopecia totalis/universalis scalp especially showed more expanded CD8+ clones than normal scalp.

The sample here was CD4+ T cells sorted from blood, taken at week 4, from a patient treated with tofacitinib. This sequence joins TRBV5-6 and TRBJ1-4, with D unresolved. The sequence was obtained from a human donor with alopecia areata. Here the CDR3 reads CASSIRTGWANEKLFF. The CDR3 coding sequence is TGTGCCAGCAGCATCCGGACCGGATGGGCTAATGAAAAACTGTTTTTT.